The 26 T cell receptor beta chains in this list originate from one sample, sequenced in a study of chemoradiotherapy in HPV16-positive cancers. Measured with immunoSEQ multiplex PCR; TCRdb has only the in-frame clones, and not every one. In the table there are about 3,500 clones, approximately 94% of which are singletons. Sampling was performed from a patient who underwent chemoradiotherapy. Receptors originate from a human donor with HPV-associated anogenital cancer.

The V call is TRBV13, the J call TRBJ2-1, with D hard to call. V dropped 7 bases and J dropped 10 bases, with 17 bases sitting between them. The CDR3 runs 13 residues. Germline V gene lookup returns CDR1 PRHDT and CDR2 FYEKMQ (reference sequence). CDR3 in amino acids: CASTKTPWVEQFF. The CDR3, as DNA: TGTGCCAGCACTAAAACCCCCTGGGTGGAGCAGTTCTTC.

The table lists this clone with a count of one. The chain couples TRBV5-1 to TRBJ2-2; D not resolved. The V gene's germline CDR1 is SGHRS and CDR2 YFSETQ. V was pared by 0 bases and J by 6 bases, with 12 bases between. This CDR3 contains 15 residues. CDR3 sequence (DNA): TGCGCCAGCAGCTTGGCCGGAGTTCATGCCGGGGAGCTGTTTTTT. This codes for CASSLAGVHAGELFF.

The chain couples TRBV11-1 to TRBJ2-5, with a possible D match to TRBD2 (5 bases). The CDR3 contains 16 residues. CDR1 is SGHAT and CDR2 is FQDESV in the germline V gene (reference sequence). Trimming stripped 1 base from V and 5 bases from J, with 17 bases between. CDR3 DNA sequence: TGTGCCAGCAGCTTAGGTGGTGTTGGAAAGCGGGAGACCCAGTACTTC. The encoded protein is CASSLGGVGKRETQYF.

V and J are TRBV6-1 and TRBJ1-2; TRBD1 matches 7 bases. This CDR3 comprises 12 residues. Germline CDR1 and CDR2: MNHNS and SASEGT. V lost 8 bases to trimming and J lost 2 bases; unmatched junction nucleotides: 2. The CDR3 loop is CASPGQNYGYTF. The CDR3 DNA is TGTGCCAGCCCGGGACAGAACTATGGCTACACCTTC.

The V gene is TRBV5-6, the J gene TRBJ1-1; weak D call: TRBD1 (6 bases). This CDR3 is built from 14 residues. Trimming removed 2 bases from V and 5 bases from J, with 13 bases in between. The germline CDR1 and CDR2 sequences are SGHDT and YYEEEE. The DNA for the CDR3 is TGTGCCAGCAGCTTCTTTGGCAGGGGAACTGAAGCTTTCTTT. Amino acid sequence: CASSFFGRGTEAFF.

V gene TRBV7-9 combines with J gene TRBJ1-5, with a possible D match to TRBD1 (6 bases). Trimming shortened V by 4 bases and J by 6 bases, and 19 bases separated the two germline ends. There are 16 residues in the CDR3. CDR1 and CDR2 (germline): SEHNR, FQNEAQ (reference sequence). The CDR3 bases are TGTGCCAGCAGCTCCTCCCATAGGGGGGATCGTCAGCCCCAGCATTTT. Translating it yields CASSSSHRGDRQPQHF.

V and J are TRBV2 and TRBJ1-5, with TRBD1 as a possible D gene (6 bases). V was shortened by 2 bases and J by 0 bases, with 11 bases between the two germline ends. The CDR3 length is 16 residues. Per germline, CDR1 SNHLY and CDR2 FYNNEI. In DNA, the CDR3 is TGTGCCAGCAGTGAAAGGGGACAAATTAGCAATCAGCCCCAGCATTTT. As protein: CASSERGQISNQPQHF. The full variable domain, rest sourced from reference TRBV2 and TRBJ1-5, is EPEVTQTPSHQVTQMGQEVILRCVPISNHLYFYWYRQILGQKVEFLVSFYNNEISEKSEIFDDQFSVERPDGSNFTLKIRSTKLEDSAMYFCASSERGQISNQPQHFGDGTRLSIL.

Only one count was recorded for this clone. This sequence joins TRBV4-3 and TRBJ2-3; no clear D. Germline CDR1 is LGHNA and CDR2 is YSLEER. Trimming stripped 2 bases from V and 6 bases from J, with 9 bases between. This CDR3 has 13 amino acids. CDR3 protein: CASSQTDWDTQYF. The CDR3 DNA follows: TGCGCCAGCAGCCAAACCGACTGGGATACGCAGTATTTT.

Here the CDR3 reads CASSPDTPGTASLRWYF. In DNA form, the CDR3 reads TGTGCCAGCTCACCTGATACGCCCGGGACAGCTTCACTACGGTGGTACTTC. This chain connects TRBV18 to TRBJ2-7, with 7 bases lining up with TRBD1. Germline V gene sequence: CDR1 KGHSH, CDR2 LQKENI. With 3 bases clipped from V and 12 bases from J, the junction kept 23 bases outside the gene matches. There are 17 residues in the CDR3.

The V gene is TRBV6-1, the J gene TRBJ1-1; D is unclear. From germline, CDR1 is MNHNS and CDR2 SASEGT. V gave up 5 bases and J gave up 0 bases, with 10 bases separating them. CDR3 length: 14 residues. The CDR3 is CASSTPKMNTEAFF. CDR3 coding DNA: TGTGCCAGCAGTACACCGAAAATGAACACTGAAGCTTTCTTT.

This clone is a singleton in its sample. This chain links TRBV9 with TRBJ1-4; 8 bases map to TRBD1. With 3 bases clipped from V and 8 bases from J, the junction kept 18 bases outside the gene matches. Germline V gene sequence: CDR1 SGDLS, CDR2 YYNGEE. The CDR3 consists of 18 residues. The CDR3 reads CASSEEIPGQAEREKLFF. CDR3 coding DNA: TGTGCCAGCAGCGAGGAGATCCCGGGACAGGCCGAAAGGGAAAAACTGTTTTTT.

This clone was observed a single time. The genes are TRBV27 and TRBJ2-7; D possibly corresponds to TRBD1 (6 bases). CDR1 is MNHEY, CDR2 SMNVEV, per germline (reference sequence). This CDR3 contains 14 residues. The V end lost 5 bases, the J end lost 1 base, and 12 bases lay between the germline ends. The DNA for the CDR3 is TGTGCCAGCAGTCCTCTTAGGGGGTCCTACGAGCAGTACTTC. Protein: CASSPLRGSYEQYF.

For the CDR3, the DNA is TGTGCCAGCAGCGCCGGGATCCCCACAGATACGCAGTATTTT. Residues: CASSAGIPTDTQYF. The chain links TRBV9 to TRBJ2-3; TRBD2 is a possible D gene (5 bases). The germline gives CDR1 SGDLS, CDR2 YYNGEE. The length of the CDR3 is 14 residues. V lost 3 bases to trimming and J lost 2 bases, with 10 bases between them.

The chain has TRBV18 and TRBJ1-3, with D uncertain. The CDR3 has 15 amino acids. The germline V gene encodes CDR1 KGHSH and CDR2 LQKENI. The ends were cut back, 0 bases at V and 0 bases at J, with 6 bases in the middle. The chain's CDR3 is CASSPPSRSGNTIYF. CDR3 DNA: TGTGCCAGCTCACCACCTTCGCGCTCTGGAAACACCATATATTTT. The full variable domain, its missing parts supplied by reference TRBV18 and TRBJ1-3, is NAGVMQNPRHLVRRRGQEARLRCSPMKGHSHVYWYRQLPEEGLKFMVYLQKENIIDESGMPKERFSAEFPKEGPSILRIQQVVRGDSAAYFCASSPPSRSGNTIYFGEGSWLTVV.

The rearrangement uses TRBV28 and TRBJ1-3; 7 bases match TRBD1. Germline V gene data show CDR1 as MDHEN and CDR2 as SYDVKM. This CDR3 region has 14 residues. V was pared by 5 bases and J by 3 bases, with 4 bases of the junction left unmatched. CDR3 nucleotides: TGTGCCAGCAGTATCGACAGGGTTGGAAACACCATATATTTT. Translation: CASSIDRVGNTIYF. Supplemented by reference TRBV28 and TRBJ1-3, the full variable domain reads DVKVTQSSRYLVKRTGEKVFLECVQDMDHENMFWYRQDPGLGLRLIYFSYDVKMKEKGDIPEGYSVSREKKERFSLILESASTNQTSMYLCASSIDRVGNTIYFGEGSWLTVV.

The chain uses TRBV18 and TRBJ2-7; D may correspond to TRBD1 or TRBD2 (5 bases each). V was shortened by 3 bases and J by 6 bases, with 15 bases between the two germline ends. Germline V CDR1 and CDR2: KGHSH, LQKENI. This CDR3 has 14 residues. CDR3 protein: CASSPRDGSGEQYF. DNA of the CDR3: TGTGCCAGCTCACCCCGGGACGGCAGCGGCGAGCAGTACTTC.

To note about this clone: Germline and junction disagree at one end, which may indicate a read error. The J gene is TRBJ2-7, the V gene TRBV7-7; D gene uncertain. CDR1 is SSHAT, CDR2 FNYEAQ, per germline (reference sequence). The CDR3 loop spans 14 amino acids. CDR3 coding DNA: TGTGCTAGCAGCTTAGCATTTGTCGGAACCGAGCAGTACTTC. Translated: CASSLAFVGTEQYF.

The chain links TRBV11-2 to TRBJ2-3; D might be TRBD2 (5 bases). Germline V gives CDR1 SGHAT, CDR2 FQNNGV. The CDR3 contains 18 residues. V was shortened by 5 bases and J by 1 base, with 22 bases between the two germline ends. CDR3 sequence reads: CASSRFEPGSLGTDTQYF. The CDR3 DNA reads TGTGCCAGCAGCCGATTCGAACCGGGGAGCCTGGGCACAGATACGCAGTATTTT.

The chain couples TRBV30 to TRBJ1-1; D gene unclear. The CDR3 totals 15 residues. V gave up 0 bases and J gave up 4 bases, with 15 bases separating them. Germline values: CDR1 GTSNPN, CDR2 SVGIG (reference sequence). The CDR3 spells CAWSVNWGGGTEAFF. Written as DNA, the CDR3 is TGTGCCTGGAGTGTCAATTGGGGTGGCGGCACTGAAGCTTTCTTT.

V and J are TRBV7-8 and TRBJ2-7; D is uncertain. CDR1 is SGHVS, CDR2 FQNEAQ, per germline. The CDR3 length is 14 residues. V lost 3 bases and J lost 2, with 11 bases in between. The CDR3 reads CASSLAGFAYEQYF. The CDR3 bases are TGTGCCAGCAGCTTGGCAGGTTTCGCCTACGAGCAGTACTTC.

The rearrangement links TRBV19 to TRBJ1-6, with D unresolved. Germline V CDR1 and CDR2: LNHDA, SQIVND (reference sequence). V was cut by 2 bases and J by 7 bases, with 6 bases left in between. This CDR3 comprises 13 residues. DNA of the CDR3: TGTGCCAGTAGTATACCGTTCAATTCACCCCTCCACTTT. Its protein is CASSIPFNSPLHF.

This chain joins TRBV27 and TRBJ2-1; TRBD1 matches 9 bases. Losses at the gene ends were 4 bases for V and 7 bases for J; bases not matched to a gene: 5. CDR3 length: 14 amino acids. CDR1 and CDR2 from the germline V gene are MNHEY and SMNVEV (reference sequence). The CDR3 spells CASSSYRGPNEQFF. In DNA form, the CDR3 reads TGTGCCAGCAGTTCCTACAGGGGGCCTAATGAGCAGTTCTTC.

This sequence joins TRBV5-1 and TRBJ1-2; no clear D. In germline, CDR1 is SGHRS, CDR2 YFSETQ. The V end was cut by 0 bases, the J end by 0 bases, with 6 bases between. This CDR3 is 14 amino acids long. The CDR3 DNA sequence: TGCGCCAGCAGCTTGGATGGGCCTAACTATGGCTACACCTTC. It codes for CASSLDGPNYGYTF.

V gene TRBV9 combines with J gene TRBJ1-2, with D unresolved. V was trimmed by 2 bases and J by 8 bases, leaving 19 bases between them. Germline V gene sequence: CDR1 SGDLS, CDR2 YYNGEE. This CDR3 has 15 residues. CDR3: CASSVADVIVGGYTF. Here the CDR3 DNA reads TGTGCCAGCAGCGTTGCAGACGTGATTGTAGGGGGCTACACCTTC.

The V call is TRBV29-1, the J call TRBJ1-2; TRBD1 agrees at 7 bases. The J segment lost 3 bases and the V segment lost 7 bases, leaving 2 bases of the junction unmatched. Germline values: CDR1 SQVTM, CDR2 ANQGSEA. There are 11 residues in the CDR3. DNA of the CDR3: TGCAGCGCCGGACAGGACTATGGCTACACCTTC. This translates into CSAGQDYGYTF.

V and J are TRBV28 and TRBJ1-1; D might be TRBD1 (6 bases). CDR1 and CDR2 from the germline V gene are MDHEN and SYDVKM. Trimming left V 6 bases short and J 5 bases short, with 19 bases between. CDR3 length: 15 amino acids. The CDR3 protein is CASSLTGGGGTEAFF. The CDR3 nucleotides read TGTGCCAGCAGCCTCACGGGGGGCGGTGGAACTGAAGCTTTCTTT.